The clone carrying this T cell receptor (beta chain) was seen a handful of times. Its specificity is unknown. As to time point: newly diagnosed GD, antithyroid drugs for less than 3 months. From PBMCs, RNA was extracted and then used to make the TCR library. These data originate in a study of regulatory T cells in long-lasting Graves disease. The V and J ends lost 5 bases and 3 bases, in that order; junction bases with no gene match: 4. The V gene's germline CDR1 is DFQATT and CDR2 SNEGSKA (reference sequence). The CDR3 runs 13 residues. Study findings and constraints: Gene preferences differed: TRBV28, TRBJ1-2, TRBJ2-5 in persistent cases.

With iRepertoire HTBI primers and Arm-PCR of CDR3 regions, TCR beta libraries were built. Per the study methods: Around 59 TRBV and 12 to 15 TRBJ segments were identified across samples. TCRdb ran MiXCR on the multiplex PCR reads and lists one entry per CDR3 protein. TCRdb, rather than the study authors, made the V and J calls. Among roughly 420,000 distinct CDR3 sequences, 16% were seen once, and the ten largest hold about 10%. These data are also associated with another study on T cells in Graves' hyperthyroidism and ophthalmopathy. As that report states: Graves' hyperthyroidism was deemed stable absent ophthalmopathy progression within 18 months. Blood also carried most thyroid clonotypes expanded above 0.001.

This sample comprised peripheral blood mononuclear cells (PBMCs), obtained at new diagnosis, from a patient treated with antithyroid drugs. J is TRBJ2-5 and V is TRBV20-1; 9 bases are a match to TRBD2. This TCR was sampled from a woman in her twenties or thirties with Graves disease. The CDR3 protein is CSARSGRKETQYF. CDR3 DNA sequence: TGCAGTGCTCGTAGCGGGAGAAAAGAGACCCAGTACTTC.